This TCR beta chain was obtained from a study of vaccination and CD4 T cells after COVID-19. General observations from the study: Convalescent patients displayed spike mono-reactivity in 304 of 307 vaccine-specific clones.

As to this clonotype: Its antigen is still unknown.

Sample treatment: roughly 11-day PBMC culture with coronavirus spike peptide pools or control peptides (ViraFEST assay). Sequencing of DNA taken from cultured CD4+ T cells relied on the Oncomine TCR Beta short-read assay. TCRdb fed the PCR reads into MiXCR, producing one record per CDR3 protein. The data hold around 26,000 distinct CDR3 sequences, with 40% to 50% observed a single time. This CDR3 has 15 residues. V was cut by 0 bases and J by 10 bases, with 13 bases left in between. Germline CDR1 is MNHEY and CDR2 is SVGAGI. This clonotype originated in a human donor who had recovered from COVID-19. The V and J genes are TRBV6-5 and TRBJ1-6; D unresolved. The source material was CD4+ T cells from blood, cultured in vitro. The CDR3 is CASSYSGAERSPLHF. As DNA, the CDR3 is TGTGCCAGCAGTTACTCCGGAGCGGAGAGGTCACCCCTCCACTTT.